The 23 T cell receptor beta chains below were found in one sample sequenced in a study of T-cell memory formation after mild COVID-19. TCRdb fed the 5' RACE reads into MiXCR, producing one record per CDR3 protein. This table holds a few hundred thousand distinct CDR3 sequences, approximately 19% found once. The sample taken for sequencing was PBMCs or a T cell subset sorted from them (not recorded which). All receptors come from a man between 18 and 35 years old who had mild COVID-19 (a few samples of this study predate the infection). Cell type and time point are not known.

The V gene is TRBV12-3 or TRBV12-4, the J gene TRBJ1-5, with a weak D call TRBD1 (5 bases). Trimming pared 5 bases from V and 0 bases from J, leaving 8 bases between. CDR3 length: 14 amino acids. CDR3 DNA: TGTGCCAGCAGTCCGACAGTTAGCAATCAGCCCCAGCATTTT. This encodes CASSPTVSNQPQHF.

The J gene is TRBJ2-7, the V gene TRBV12-3 or TRBV12-4; no definite D call. Trimming cost V 1 base and J 3 bases, with 10 bases left between them. This CDR3 comprises 14 residues. The CDR3 loop reads CASSLGLINYEQYV. CDR3 coding DNA: TGTGCCAGCAGTTTAGGGCTCATAAACTACGAGCAGTACGTC.

V and J are TRBV6-4 and TRBJ1-1; 7 positions agree with TRBD1. CDR1 and CDR2 from the germline V gene are MRHNA and SNTAGT. J lost 8 bases, V lost 6 bases, and 9 bases had no gene match. The CDR3 extends over 13 amino acids. The CDR3 here is CASSMGQQNEAFF. The DNA of the CDR3 is TGTGCCAGCAGCATGGGACAGCAAAACGAAGCTTTCTTT.

This clonotype was seen only a few times. The chain joins TRBV28 to TRBJ1-2, with D unclear. This CDR3 spans 13 amino acids. Per germline, CDR1 MDHEN and CDR2 SYDVKM. V dropped 6 bases and J dropped 3 bases, with 11 bases sitting between them. This chain's CDR3 is CASRVGSDYGYTF. The CDR3 coding sequence is TGTGCCAGCAGAGTGGGGAGTGACTATGGCTACACCTTC.

V gene TRBV20-1 combines with J gene TRBJ2-1; tentatively, D is TRBD2 (5 bases). This CDR3 spans 12 amino acids. Trimming shortened V by 7 bases and J by 2 bases, and 9 bases separated the two germline ends. Germline CDR1 reads DFQATT; CDR2 reads SNEGSKA (reference sequence). The DNA of the CDR3 is TGCAGTGTGGACGGGACCTACAATGAGCAGTTCTTC. Translating it yields CSVDGTYNEQFF.

This clonotype was detected a few times. This chain joins TRBV7-9 and TRBJ1-2, with D possibly being TRBD1 (6 bases). Germline V gene sequence: CDR1 SEHNR, CDR2 FQNEAQ (reference sequence). The V gene lost 3 bases and the J gene lost 8 bases, with 13 bases spanning the gap. CDR3 length equals 13 residues. CDR3 sequence (DNA): TGTGCCAGCAGCTTTAGGGACATCGAGGGCTACACCTTC. Residues: CASSFRDIEGYTF.

The V gene is TRBV20-1, the J gene TRBJ1-2, with 8 nucleotides matching TRBD1. Germline loops: CDR1 DFQATT, CDR2 SNEGSKA (reference sequence). The CDR3 consists of 13 residues. V shed 1 base, J shed 6 bases, and the junction held 4 bases outside the gene matches. CDR3 in DNA: TGCAGTGCTAGAGCGTCAGGGGGCAATGGCTACACCTTC. It specifies CSARASGGNGYTF.

The V call is TRBV11-2, the J call TRBJ2-7, with D hard to call. V was cut by 0 bases and J by 0 bases, with 6 bases left in between. CDR3 length: 14 amino acids. The V gene's germline CDR1 is SGHAT and CDR2 FQNNGV. CDR3 sequence: CASSLEGHSYEQYF. The CDR3 nucleotides read TGTGCCAGCAGCTTAGAGGGCCACTCCTACGAGCAGTACTTC.

This clonotype was recorded a few times. This sequence joins TRBV5-4 and TRBJ2-7; D may be TRBD2 (6 bases). The V end was cut by 4 bases, the J end by 4 bases, with 15 bases between. The CDR3 is 14 residues long. Looked up from germline, CDR1 is SGHNT and CDR2 is YYREEE (reference sequence). Here the CDR3 reads CASSPDTSFYEQYV. The CDR3 coding sequence is TGTGCCAGCAGCCCTGACACTAGCTTTTACGAGCAGTACGTC.

This clonotype was detected ten times or more. The V and J genes are TRBV5-6 and TRBJ2-1; D unresolved. This CDR3 spans 16 amino acids. From germline, CDR1 is SGHDT and CDR2 YYEEEE. V lost 4 bases and J lost 6, with 20 bases in between. The CDR3 DNA reads TGTGCCAGCAGCCTTTTTACGGACGGACCGGTCAATGAGCAGTTCTTC. As protein: CASSLFTDGPVNEQFF.

The genes are TRBV27 and TRBJ1-2; the D gene is possibly TRBD1 (5 bases). V lost 6 bases and J lost 4, with 12 bases in between. Germline CDR1 and CDR2: MNHEY and SMNVEV (reference sequence). The CDR3 length is 13 residues. The CDR3 spells CASSPQGTYGYTF. CDR3 nucleotides: TGTGCCAGCAGCCCCCAGGGCACCTATGGCTACACCTTC.

The chain combines TRBV7-2 with TRBJ1-2; TRBD1 matches 7 bases. In germline, CDR1 is SGHTA, CDR2 FQGNSA. Trimming at V came to 5 bases and at J to 4 bases, leaving 16 bases not matched to a gene. The CDR3 contains 17 residues. The CDR3: CASSARISRQGSYGYTF. CDR3 DNA: TGTGCCAGCAGCGCACGGATATCTCGACAGGGCTCCTATGGCTACACCTTC.

The chain carries TRBV12-3 or TRBV12-4 and TRBJ1-2, with no clear D. Trimming shortened V by 6 bases and J by 0 bases, and 8 bases separated the two germline ends. This CDR3 spans 13 amino acids. CDR3 protein: CASSYHTNYGYTF. Written as DNA, the CDR3 is TGTGCCAGCAGCTACCACACTAACTATGGCTACACCTTC.

This clonotype was counted a few times. The genes are TRBV3-1 and TRBJ1-2, with D maybe TRBD1 (6 bases). Per the germline V gene, CDR1 is LGHDT and CDR2 is YNNKEL (reference sequence). There are 16 residues in the CDR3. Trimming pared 4 bases from V and 1 base from J, leaving 16 bases between. CDR3: CASSPNQGTLNYGYTF. The CDR3 region has the DNA TGTGCCAGCAGCCCTAACCAGGGGACCCTTAACTATGGCTACACCTTC.

The J gene is TRBJ2-7, the V gene TRBV27, with 8 bases lining up with TRBD1. CDR3 length: 14 amino acids. V shed 5 bases, J shed 4 bases, and the junction held 7 bases outside the gene matches. Germline V CDR1 and CDR2: MNHEY, SMNVEV (reference sequence). CDR3 DNA sequence: TGTGCCAGCAGTCTGTGGACAGGGAATTACGAGCAGTACTTC. Translating it yields CASSLWTGNYEQYF.

This clonotype came up many times. This chain connects TRBV7-9 to TRBJ2-3; D is undetermined. Between the trimmed V and J ends, which lost 6 bases and 2 bases, there was a span of 18 bases. In germline, CDR1 is SEHNR, CDR2 FQNEAQ (reference sequence). The CDR3 has 16 amino acids. This chain's CDR3 is CASSWFRRRFTDTQYF. The CDR3 DNA reads as TGTGCCAGCAGTTGGTTCCGACGGCGATTCACAGATACGCAGTATTTT.

The sample holds many counts of this clonotype. V gene TRBV5-1 combines with J gene TRBJ2-1; 7 bases line up with TRBD2. Germline V gene data show CDR1 as SGHRS and CDR2 as YFSETQ. J was trimmed by 8 bases and V by 2 bases; bases with no gene match: 10. The CDR3 contains 15 residues. DNA of the CDR3: TGCGCCAGCAGCTTAAGGTTGGGGGGGAAGGATGAGCAGTTCTTC. This codes for CASSLRLGGKDEQFF. The full variable domain, rest sourced from reference TRBV5-1 and TRBJ2-1, is KAGVTQTPRYLIKTRGQQVTLSCSPISGHRSVSWYQQTPGQGLQFLFEYFSETQRNKGNFPGRFSGRQFSNSRSEMNVSTLELGDSALYLCASSLRLGGKDEQFFGPGTRLTVL.

The chain couples TRBV6-5 to TRBJ1-2; tentatively, D is TRBD1 (5 bases). Per the germline V gene, CDR1 is MNHEY and CDR2 is SVGAGI. The CDR3 runs to 13 residues. V lost 5 bases and J lost 5, with 12 bases in between. DNA for the CDR3: TGTGCCAGCAGTCCCGGGGGGAGATATGGCTACACCTTC. Translated, it gives CASSPGGRYGYTF.

This sequence joins TRBV30 and TRBJ2-3, with TRBD1 matching 8 bases. V gave up 2 bases and J gave up 5 bases; unmatched junction bases: 9. The germline gives CDR1 GTSNPN, CDR2 SVGIG (reference sequence). The CDR3 is 15 amino acids. In DNA, the CDR3 is TGTGCCTGGAGTCTGACAGGGGCTGTGGAAGATACGCAGTATTTT. Residues: CAWSLTGAVEDTQYF.

About this clonotype: An end of the junction differs from the germline gene, which may be a read error. The chain carries TRBV4-2 and TRBJ2-4, with D perhaps matching TRBD2 (6 bases). Germline V CDR1 and CDR2: LGHNA, YNFKEQ. This CDR3 contains 16 residues. CDR3 in DNA: TGTGCCAGCAGCCCCGCTTCTGGGGGGTCCAAAAACATTAAGTACTTC. This translates into CASSPASGGSKNIKYF.

This clonotype turned up a few times. The J gene is TRBJ2-5, the V gene TRBV5-1; a weak D match, TRBD2 (5 bases). This CDR3 has 16 residues. CDR1 is SGHRS, CDR2 YFSETQ, per germline. Trimming took 0 bases from V and 5 from J, leaving 17 bases between them. The CDR3 reads CASSLGASPGEETQYF. In DNA, the CDR3 is TGCGCCAGCAGCTTGGGGGCTAGCCCGGGCGAGGAGACCCAGTACTTC. Full variable domain (outside the CDR3, taken from reference TRBV5-1 and TRBJ2-5): KAGVTQTPRYLIKTRGQQVTLSCSPISGHRSVSWYQQTPGQGLQFLFEYFSETQRNKGNFPGRFSGRQFSNSRSEMNVSTLELGDSALYLCASSLGASPGEETQYFGPGTRLLVL.

Worth noting for this clonotype: This sequence may be a read error, since a much larger clone differs from it by one base. This rearrangement joins TRBV4-1 to TRBJ1-5; D not resolved. Germline CDR1 and CDR2: MGHRA and YSYEKL. V was cut by 1 base and J by 6 bases, with 4 bases left in between. This CDR3 has 12 residues. CDR3 in DNA: TGCGCCAGCAGCCAAGCGGGTCAGCCCCAGCATTTT. Residues: CASSQAGQPQHF.

This clonotype was observed at least ten times. The chain joins TRBV5-1 to TRBJ2-6; perhaps TRBD1 as D (5 bases). CDR1 is SGHRS, CDR2 YFSETQ, per germline. The CDR3 contains 16 residues. V was pared by 2 bases and J by 0 bases, with 9 bases between. The DNA of the CDR3 is TGCGCCAGCAGCTTAACAGGTTCCTCTGGGGCCAACGTCCTGACTTTC. It translates to CASSLTGSSGANVLTF.